Listed below are T cell receptor beta chains from one sample, sequenced in a study of T-cell memory formation after mild COVID-19. Via MiXCR, TCRdb re-called the 5' RACE reads, giving one row per CDR3 protein. This sample has under 700,000 distinct CDR3 sequences, with roughly 20% found just once. Sequencing was carried out using PBMCs or a T cell subset sorted from them (not recorded which). The receptors were sampled from an adult woman who had mild COVID-19 (a few samples of this study predate the infection). Cell type and time point are not known. Each CDR3 is given with its conserved first and last residue. A D gene is named only where the DNA matches it firmly. Size is omitted from some rows. Given values are once, few, many or a class for expanded clones.

abundance	d_gene	j_gene	v_gene	CDR3aa	CDR3nt
few	TRBD2	TRBJ2-1	TRBV12-3/TRBV12-4	CASSQYSGGASQFF	TGTGCCAGCAGCCAGTACAGCGGGGGGGCCTCCCAGTTCTTC
.	.	TRBJ1-2	TRBV6-5	CASRLGVDGYTF	TGTGCCAGCAGGTTAGGGGTCGATGGCTACACCTTC
few	TRBD1	TRBJ2-5	TRBV27	CASRPGQKAQETQYF	TGTGCCAGCAGGCCGGGACAGAAAGCCCAAGAGACCCAGTACTTC
few	TRBD2	TRBJ2-5	TRBV12-3/TRBV12-4	CASSDSGGQTQYF	TGTGCCAGCAGTGACAGCGGGGGTCAGACCCAGTACTTC
.	.	TRBJ2-7	TRBV19	CATVDWSSYEQYF	TGTGCCACCGTAGACTGGAGCTCCTACGAGCAGTACTTC
.	.	TRBJ1-2	TRBV12-3/TRBV12-4	CASSPGTEGYGYTF	TGTGCCAGCAGCCCGGGCACAGAGGGCTATGGCTACACCTTC
few	TRBD1	TRBJ2-3	TRBV7-3	CASSPGQTTDTQYF	TGTGCCAGCAGCCCGGGACAGACTACAGATACGCAGTATTTT
few	.	TRBJ2-1	TRBV4-1	CASSQPTGPSLNEQFF	TGCGCCAGCAGCCAGCCAACCGGGCCTTCCCTAAATGAGCAGTTCTTC
.	TRBD2	TRBJ2-7	TRBV30	CAWRESGKALYEQYF	TGTGCCTGGAGAGAGAGCGGGAAGGCTCTCTACGAGCAGTACTTC
few	TRBD1	TRBJ2-7	TRBV15	CATSREQGFVEQYF	TGTGCCACCAGCAGAGAACAGGGGTTCGTCGAGCAGTACTTC
.	.	TRBJ1-1	TRBV6-5	CASSHRWDTEAFF	TGTGCCAGCAGCCATAGGTGGGACACTGAAGCTTTCTTT
few	.	TRBJ2-7	TRBV19	CASSMRGPNEQYF	TGTGCCAGTAGTATGAGGGGTCCAAACGAGCAGTACTTC
.	TRBD2	TRBJ2-1	TRBV7-6	CASTTPGGGYNEQFF	TGTGCCAGCACAACCCCCGGGGGGGGTTACAATGAGCAGTTCTTC
many	.	TRBJ1-2	TRBV11-2	CASSLDPGGLNYGYTF	TGTGCCAGCAGCTTAGACCCAGGCGGCCTTAACTATGGCTACACCTTC
.	.	TRBJ1-1	TRBV6-5	CASSYSISGGPMNTEAFF	TGTGCCAGCAGTTACTCGATCTCCGGGGGCCCCATGAACACTGAAGCTTTCTTT
.	.	TRBJ2-3	TRBV20-1	CSAVIRDIDTDTQYF	TGCAGTGCTGTGATCCGGGACATAGACACAGATACGCAGTATTTT
few	TRBD1	TRBJ2-5	TRBV5-1	CASSLGTDNSGETQYF	TGCGCCAGCAGCCTAGGGACAGACAACTCGGGAGAGACCCAGTACTTC
.	.	TRBJ2-2	TRBV7-8	CASSLYRILALGNTGELFF	TGTGCCAGCAGCCTATATCGGATCCTGGCCCTCGGAAACACCGGGGAGCTGTTTTTT
few	.	TRBJ2-4	TRBV6-1	CASSRALPPGNIQYF	TGTGCCAGCAGCCGGGCTCTCCCTCCCGGAAACATTCAGTACTTC
few	.	TRBJ1-4	TRBV7-9	CASSFNPDSGHEKLFF	TGTGCCAGCAGCTTCAACCCGGACAGTGGCCATGAAAAACTGTTTTTT
.	TRBD1	TRBJ1-6	TRBV6-5	CASRDGTVRAVHF	TGTGCCAGCAGGGACGGGACAGTTAGAGCGGTCCACTTT
.	TRBD2	TRBJ2-1	TRBV10-3	CAISESTSTINEQFF	TGTGCCATCAGTGAGTCGACTAGCACAATCAATGAGCAGTTCTTC
.	.	TRBJ2-7	TRBV27	CATRASYEQYF	TGTGCCACAAGGGCCTCCTACGAGCAGTACTTC
once	.	TRBJ2-2	TRBV5-6	CASSLRVHPTGELFF	TGTGCCAGCAGCTTAAGGGTTCATCCCACCGGGGAGCTGTTTTTT
few	.	TRBJ2-2	TRBV29-1	CSAAPGDGELFF	TGCAGCGCCGCGCCCGGCGACGGGGAGCTGTTTTTT
.	.	TRBJ2-3	TRBV7-8	CASSSRTARTDTQYF	TGTGCCAGCAGCTCCCGGACAGCCCGCACAGATACGCAGTATTTT
.	.	TRBJ2-5	TRBV20-1	CSARVPRQGETQYF	TGCAGTGCTAGAGTTCCTCGTCAGGGAGAGACCCAGTACTTC
many	.	TRBJ1-1	TRBV6-5	CASSRGAEAFF	TGTGCCAGCAGTCGGGGGGCTGAAGCTTTCTTT
few	.	TRBJ2-4	TRBV23-1	CASSHPGGLIAKNIQYF	TGCGCCAGCAGTCACCCAGGGGGACTGATAGCCAAAAACATTCAGTACTTC
many	.	TRBJ2-5	TRBV29-1	CSADLQVQETQYF	TGCAGCGCCGACCTACAGGTCCAAGAGACCCAGTACTTC
.	TRBD1	TRBJ2-5	TRBV6-6	CASSYLSGTGDEETQYF	TGTGCCAGCAGTTACCTTTCCGGGACAGGGGACGAGGAGACCCAGTACTTC
few	TRBD1	TRBJ2-1	TRBV10-3	CAITRQGARNEQFF	TGTGCCATCACCAGGCAGGGGGCAAGGAATGAGCAGTTCTTC
few	TRBD2	TRBJ2-1	TRBV7-3	CASSPGGAFRVPHNEQFF	TGTGCCAGCAGCCCGGGGGGGGCTTTTCGGGTTCCTCACAATGAGCAGTTCTTC
.	TRBD1	TRBJ1-1	TRBV6-5	CATRQGDTEAFF	TGTGCCACCCGACAGGGGGACACTGAAGCTTTCTTT
few	TRBD1	TRBJ1-1	TRBV20-1	CSARVTGSDTEAFF	TGCAGTGCTAGAGTGACAGGGAGTGACACTGAAGCTTTCTTT
.	.	TRBJ1-3	TRBV6-6	CASSRERGSGNTIYF	TGTGCCAGCAGCCGTGAGAGGGGATCTGGAAACACCATATATTTT
.	.	TRBJ1-5	TRBV4-1	CASSQDDRYSNQPQHF	TGCGCCAGCAGCCAAGATGACAGGTATAGCAATCAGCCCCAGCATTTT
few	TRBD2	TRBJ2-2	TRBV5-1	CASSGAGGTGELFF	TGCGCCAGCAGCGGAGCGGGGGGCACCGGGGAGCTGTTTTTT
few	TRBD1	TRBJ1-6	TRBV19	CASSMGQPYNSPLHF	TGTGCCAGTAGTATGGGACAGCCCTATAATTCACCCCTCCACTTT
few	.	TRBJ2-7	TRBV4-1	CASSRGGGGPRTYEQYF	TGCGCCAGCAGCCGAGGTGGAGGAGGCCCGCGCACCTACGAGCAGTACTTC
.	.	TRBJ2-2	TRBV5-4	CASSSRHLVSNTGELFF	TGTGCCAGCAGCTCCCGACACCTAGTTTCGAACACCGGGGAGCTGTTTTTT
many	TRBD1	TRBJ2-7	TRBV7-8	CASSFRTGTYEQYF	TGTGCCAGCAGCTTCCGGACAGGGACCTACGAGCAGTACTTC
few	.	TRBJ1-1	TRBV12-3/TRBV12-4	CASSPTTPFAEAFF	TGTGCCAGCAGTCCCACGACCCCTTTCGCTGAAGCTTTCTTT
many	TRBD1	TRBJ2-1	TRBV5-4	CASSFGRGPYNEQFF	TGTGCCAGCAGCTTCGGCAGGGGGCCATACAATGAGCAGTTCTTC
few	.	TRBJ2-7	TRBV3-1	CASSPRDGTHEQYF	TGTGCCAGCAGCCCCCGGGACGGAACCCACGAGCAGTACTTC
.	.	TRBJ2-6	TRBV19	CASSIAGRSGANVLTF	TGTGCCAGTAGTATAGCTGGGCGCTCTGGGGCCAACGTCCTGACTTTC
.	TRBD2	TRBJ2-1	TRBV5-1	CATTSGRADEQFF	TGCGCCACCACTAGCGGGAGGGCCGATGAGCAGTTCTTC
few	.	TRBJ2-3	TRBV30	CACTDPTDTQYF	TGTGCCTGTACGGACCCCACAGATACGCAGTATTTT
.	TRBD1	TRBJ2-1	TRBV20-1	CSAGTGETYNEQFF	TGCAGTGCTGGGACAGGGGAGACCTACAATGAGCAGTTCTTC
few	.	TRBJ2-7	TRBV4-2	CASSQDPSPTRDEQYF	TGTGCCAGCAGCCAAGATCCCAGCCCCACTAGGGACGAGCAGTACTTC
few	.	TRBJ1-6	TRBV12-3/TRBV12-4	CASSPPGGSPLHF	TGTGCCAGCAGTCCCCCTGGTGGTTCACCCCTCCACTTT
few	.	TRBJ2-7	TRBV5-6	CASSLGTGNPEQYF	TGTGCCAGCAGCTTGGGAACAGGGAATCCCGAGCAGTACTTC